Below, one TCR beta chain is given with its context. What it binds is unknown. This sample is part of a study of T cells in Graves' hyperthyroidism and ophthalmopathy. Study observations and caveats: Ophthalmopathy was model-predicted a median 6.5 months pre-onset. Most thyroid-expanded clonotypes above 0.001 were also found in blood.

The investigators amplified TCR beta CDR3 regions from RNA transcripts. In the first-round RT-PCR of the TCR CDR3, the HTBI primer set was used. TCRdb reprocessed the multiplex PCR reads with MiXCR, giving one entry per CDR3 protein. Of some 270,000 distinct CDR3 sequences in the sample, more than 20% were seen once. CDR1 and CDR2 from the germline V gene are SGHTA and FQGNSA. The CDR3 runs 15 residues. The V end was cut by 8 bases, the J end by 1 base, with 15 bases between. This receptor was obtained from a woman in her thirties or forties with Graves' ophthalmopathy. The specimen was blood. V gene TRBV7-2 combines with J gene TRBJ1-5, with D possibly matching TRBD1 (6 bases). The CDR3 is CASRRGGQSNQPQHF. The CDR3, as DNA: TGTGCCAGCCGGCGGGGGGGGCAGAGCAATCAGCCCCAGCATTTT.